Included here is one T cell receptor (beta chain) sequence, with context. The antigen remains unidentified. This specimen belongs to a study of CD8 T cells in ankylosing spondylitis. This CDR3 is built from 14 residues. Germline V lookup: CDR1 MNHEY, CDR2 SMNVEV (reference sequence). V dropped 1 base and J dropped 11 bases, with 14 bases sitting between them. General observations from the study: Disease-linked clones reportedly showed significant enrichment in matched ankylosing spondylitis synovial fluid. Relatively scarce in peripheral blood, disease-linked clones were CD8+. Existing reports had already noted some motif variants in reactive arthritis synovial fluid and blood. Made up of eight or nine highly homologous variants, a TCR beta motif appeared characteristic of ankylosing spondylitis blood.

In making TCR beta libraries, quantitative 5'-RACE with molecular barcodes was used. One entry per CDR3 protein results from TCRdb running MiXCR on the 5' RACE reads. Seen here are approximately 140,000 distinct CDR3 sequences, roughly 17% observed once, and the top ten hold roughly a third. The chain employs TRBV27 and TRBJ1-4, with D possibly TRBD1 on 6 matching bases. This receptor was taken from a male donor with ankylosing spondylitis. The sample was blood, either unsorted or a sorted T cell fraction (not recorded which). The CDR3 DNA reads as TGTGCCAGCAGTTTATTAGGGGGGCGCGATAAACTGTTTTTT. This translates into CASSLLGGRDKLFF.